This T cell receptor (beta chain) stems from a study of blood T cell repertoires in COVID-19 (dated by TCRdb to about 2020). Regarding the complete study: The collaborator samples originated in the United States, Italy and Spain and spanned the acute and convalescent phases of COVID-19. The prospective study material was composed of cDNA or gDNA derived from T cells, B-cell-depleted T cells, or PBMCs. Deeply sampled blood TCRbeta repertoires from subjects exposed to, actively infected with, or recovered from COVID-19 were included in the dataset. The repertoires were made available in a free public database intended to serve as a resource for research on the immune response to SARS-CoV-2. Samples came from the ongoing ImmuneRACE study (first 160 participants) plus 1,254 subjects from 6 global collaborators. Sample metadata almost always included a de-identified subject ID, COVID-19 status, age in years and sex. Where available, HLA class I and class II types were obtained from metadata supplied by the sample provider rather than from assay-based typing.

The CDR3 goes from the cysteine to the phenylalanine over 17 residues. Kept here is only the CDR3 DNA, which spans 51 bases and is read in frame from base 1. V lost 3 bases and J lost 6 bases, and the count of bases not matched to a germline gene is 13. The germline V gene sets CDR1 to SGHDT and CDR2 to YYEEEE. TCRbeta CDR3 regions were amplified from genomic DNA using the immunoSEQ Assay, a bias-controlled multiplex PCR. The source study handled its data this way. The number of nucleated cells in each sample was estimated by amplification of reference gene primers within the assay. Sequence reads were collapsed and filtered to measure the absolute abundance of every unique TCRbeta CDR3 rearrangement. For each sample, productive Simpson clonality was calculated by taking the square root of Simpson's diversity index across productive rearrangements. TCRdb took this table from immuneACCESS and kept in-frame rearrangements with V and J called. Such tables lack part of the clones; where checked against another copy, unresolved V genes explain under half of the gap, and the rest is unexplained. V and J calls and clone size come straight from that table; D and trimming were deduced from the DNA. This sample holds about 71,000 clones; 75% to 90% were observed only once. The top ten clonotypes cover just under 2% of the sample.

The collaborating institutions used their own protocols to collect whole blood in K2EDTA tubes. For TCRbeta analysis, collaborators shipped samples as frozen whole blood, isolated PBMCs, or DNA extracted from either of those sample types. Results and caveats for the whole study, not just this receptor: How much clinical and demographic metadata was included differed by source and by participant, and the metadata was provided uncurated.

In its sample, this clone comes out as medium-sized (0.01 to 0.1%). Its antigen remains unidentified. Base qualities were left out, and no much larger clone turns up one base away. The TCR was taken from a man younger than 45 with acute or convalescent COVID-19. The sample taken for sequencing was peripheral blood. This sequence uses TRBV5-6 and TRBJ2-3; 10 bases in the middle match TRBD2. The CDR3 has the sequence CASSSTPGTSVTDTQYF. The DNA reads TGTGCCAGCAGCTCCACCCCCGGGACTAGCGTAACGGATACGCAGTATTTT.